What follows is one T cell receptor beta chain and its context. Using 10%, 30% or 50% RNA, naive CD8 libraries were derived from about 20,000 to 1,000,000 sorted cells. The data stem from a study of molecular identifiers for immune sequencing clone quantification. The CDR3 consists of 14 residues. CDR1 is MNHEY, CDR2 SVGAGI, per germline. V lost 2 bases to trimming and J lost 4 bases, with 12 bases between them. TCRdb re-called the PCR reads with MiXCR, one entry per CDR3 protein. The repertoire holds 250,000 to 400,000 distinct CDR3 sequences, with around a fifth as singletons. The chain recombines TRBV6-5 with TRBJ2-7, with a tentative D call TRBD1 (6 bases). The clonotype was recovered from a human donor in good health. Some libraries in this study had Jurkat cell RNA spiked in. Sequenced sample: naive CD8+ T cells from blood, with Jurkat cell RNA spiked in. Stated subset: FACS-sorted CD8+CD4-CCR7+CD45RA+ naive T cells. This CDR3 is CASSYPNRAYEQYF. CDR3 in DNA: TGTGCCAGCAGTTACCCGAACAGGGCGTACGAGCAGTACTTC.